Shown below are 2 T cell receptor beta chains from a single sample sequenced in a study of cytomegalovirus exposure and HLA in healthy donors. TCRdb keeps only in-frame clones here, not all; method: immunoSEQ multiplex PCR. This table holds about 190,000 clones, 84% found once. The specimen was PBMCs. All receptors come from a woman under 30 in good health and CMV-seropositive.

The CDR3 DNA sequence: TGTGCCAGCAGTCCATCCCCGGGGGGGAGCACCGGGGAGCTGTTTTTT. Translated, it gives CASSPSPGGSTGELFF. This chain connects TRBV2 to TRBJ2-2; 8 nucleotides line up with TRBD2. The CDR3 covers 16 residues. The germline CDR1 and CDR2 sequences are SNHLY and FYNNEI. J gave up 4 bases and V 5 bases, and 9 bases lay outside the gene matches.

The chain combines TRBV2 with TRBJ2-7; TRBD1 is a possible D gene (6 bases). The CDR3 has 14 residues. CDR1 is SNHLY, CDR2 FYNNEI, per germline. Trimming stripped 6 bases from V and 2 bases from J, with 14 bases between. This CDR3 is CASRWQGLAYEQYF. The CDR3 bases are TGTGCCAGCAGGTGGCAGGGGTTAGCCTACGAGCAGTACTTC.